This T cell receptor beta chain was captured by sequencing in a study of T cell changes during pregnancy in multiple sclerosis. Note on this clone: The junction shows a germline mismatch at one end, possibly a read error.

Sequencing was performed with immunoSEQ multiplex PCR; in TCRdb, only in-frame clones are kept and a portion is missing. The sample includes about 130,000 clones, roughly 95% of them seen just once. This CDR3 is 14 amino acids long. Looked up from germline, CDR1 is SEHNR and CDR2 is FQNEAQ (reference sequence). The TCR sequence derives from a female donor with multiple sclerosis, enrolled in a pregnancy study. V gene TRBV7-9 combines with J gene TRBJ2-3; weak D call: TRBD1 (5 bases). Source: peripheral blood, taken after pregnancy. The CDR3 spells CASSLARAADTQYF. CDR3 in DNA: TGTGCCAGCAGTTTAGCCAGGGCAGCAGATACGCAGTATTTT.